A selection of T cell receptor beta chains follows, all from one sample in a study of cytomegalovirus exposure and HLA in healthy donors. Profiled with immunoSEQ multiplex PCR; TCRdb holds only in-frame clones, not every one. The repertoire holds more than 200,000 clones, with 83% as singletons. Sequenced material: PBMCs. The receptors come from a girl under 18 in good health and CMV-seronegative. Each CDR3 is given with its conserved first and last residue. Fields, in order: V gene, clone size, J gene, D gene, CDR3 DNA, CDR3 protein. D genes are given only for firm matches. The size of a clone is reported for some rows only, either as once, few or many, or as a class for expanded clones.

TRBV5-1	once	TRBJ2-7	NA	TGCGCCAGCAGCTTGGGTGGGCAGGGGAGAATCTACGAGCAGTACTTC	CASSLGGQGRIYEQYF
TRBV6-5	NA	TRBJ2-7	NA	TGTGCCAGCAGGGGGAGAACCTACGAGCAGTACTTC	CASRGRTYEQYF
TRBV18	NA	TRBJ2-3	NA	TGTGCCAGCTCACCACGACCCGGGGGCACAGATACGCAGTATTTT	CASSPRPGGTDTQYF
TRBV18	NA	TRBJ1-6	TRBD1	TGTGCCAGCTCACCGGACAGGAATCTTCACCATTCACCCCTCCACTTT	CASSPDRNLHHSPLHF
TRBV28	NA	TRBJ1-1	TRBD1	TGTGCCAGCAGTCGACAGGGTCCTTTCTTT	CASSRQGPFF
TRBV19	NA	TRBJ1-1	TRBD1	TGTGCCAGTAGTCCAATCCAGGACAGGGCATACACTGAAGCTTTCTTT	CASSPIQDRAYTEAFF
TRBV5-1	NA	TRBJ2-1	NA	TGCGCCAGCAGCTTGTTTTCCGGGAGTTACAATGAGCAGTTCTTC	CASSLFSGSYNEQFF
TRBV19	NA	TRBJ1-5	NA	TGTGCCAGTACCCTGGGGGCAGGAGATCAGCCCCAGCATTTT	CASTLGAGDQPQHF
TRBV5-1	NA	TRBJ2-7	NA	TGCGCCAGCAGCTTGGACCAGGGGCACTACGAGCAGTACTTC	CASSLDQGHYEQYF
TRBV5-1	few	TRBJ2-3	NA	TGCGCCAGCAGCCTAGAAAGGGGTTTGGCAGATACGCAGTATTTT	CASSLERGLADTQYF
TRBV27	NA	TRBJ2-7	TRBD2	TGTGCCAGCATTCGGACTAGCGGAACCTACGAGCAGTACTTC	CASIRTSGTYEQYF
TRBV6-1	NA	TRBJ2-6	NA	TGTGCCAGCAGTGAATTGAGTAGCGGGGCCAACGTCCTGACTTTC	CASSELSSGANVLTF
TRBV6-6	NA	TRBJ1-2	TRBD1	TGTGCCAGTTTAGACAGGGATAACTATGGCTACACCTTC	CASLDRDNYGYTF
TRBV21-1	NA	TRBJ2-7	NA	TGTGCCAGCAGGTGGGGACAGCAGTCCTACGAGCAGTACTTC	CASRWGQQSYEQYF
TRBV28	NA	TRBJ1-4	NA	TGTGCCAGCAGTTTATTTCAGGAAGATAATGAAAAACTGTTTTTT	CASSLFQEDNEKLFF
TRBV28	NA	TRBJ1-5	NA	TGTGCCAGCAGTGCGGTATCCGGGACATTAAATCAGCCCCAGCATTTT	CASSAVSGTLNQPQHF
TRBV28	few	TRBJ1-1	TRBD1	TGTGCCAGCAGTTTGGGACAGAGGACCATGGGGTTT	CASSLGQRTMGF
TRBV10-2	NA	TRBJ2-1	TRBD2	TGCGCCAGCAGCGCAGCATTACTAGCGGGAGAGGATGGTGAGCAGTTCTTC	CASSAALLAGEDGEQFF
TRBV9	NA	TRBJ1-3	NA	TGTGCCAGCAGCGTAGAGTGGGGGCGTGGAAACACCATATATTTT	CASSVEWGRGNTIYF
TRBV10-3	NA	TRBJ2-5	NA	TGTGCCATCAGGGCGGGACCCCAAGAGACCCAGTACTTC	CAIRAGPQETQYF
TRBV4-1	NA	TRBJ1-2	NA	TGCGCCAGCAGCCAAGTGACAGCCGCGAACTATGGCTACACCTTC	CASSQVTAANYGYTF
TRBV7-9	NA	TRBJ1-1	NA	TGTGCCAGCAGGCCGCCGGGGGTGGTGGCTGAAGCTTTCTTT	CASRPPGVVAEAFF
TRBV2	few	TRBJ1-4	NA	TGTGCCAGCGAGGATGAAAAACTGTTTTTT	CASEDEKLFF
TRBV6-5	NA	TRBJ2-7	TRBD1	TGTGCCAGCAGTTACCCGGGACAGGGGAGTTACGAGCAGTACTTC	CASSYPGQGSYEQYF
TRBV29-1	NA	TRBJ1-1	NA	TGCAGCGTCCTAGGGAACACTGAAGCTTTCTTT	CSVLGNTEAFF
TRBV7-2	NA	TRBJ2-7	TRBD2	TGTGCCAGCAGCTCCAGCGGGAGAATCCACGAGCAGTACTTC	CASSSSGRIHEQYF
TRBV4-2	NA	TRBJ1-5	NA	TGTGCCAGCAGCCAAGCCTTATCGGGGGTATTGGGGAGCAATCAGCCCCAGCATTTT	CASSQALSGVLGSNQPQHF
TRBV7-3	NA	TRBJ2-7	TRBD1	TGTGCCAGCAGCTTAACGGGGACAGGGTCGCGCGAGCAGTACTTC	CASSLTGTGSREQYF
TRBV25-1	NA	TRBJ2-7	NA	TGTGCCAGCAGTTCTCTCCACAAAACTCCGGGCGAGCAGTACTTC	CASSSLHKTPGEQYF
TRBV19	NA	TRBJ1-2	NA	TGTGCCAGTAGTATAGATCTGCGGGATTCCTATGGCTACACCTTC	CASSIDLRDSYGYTF
TRBV28	NA	TRBJ2-1	TRBD2	TGTGCCAGCAGTTTTCCCGCCGGGACTAGCGAGTACAATGAGCAGTTCTTC	CASSFPAGTSEYNEQFF
TRBV9	NA	TRBJ2-7	TRBD1	TGTGCCAGCAGCGCCGGGACAGGGCCCTACGAGCAGTACTTC	CASSAGTGPYEQYF
TRBV27	NA	TRBJ2-1	NA	TGTGCCAGCCGTGAGGCCCACGAGCAGTTCTTC	CASREAHEQFF
TRBV4-2	NA	TRBJ2-5	TRBD1	TGTGCCAGCAGCCAATCCACAGGGGTCCAAGAGACCCAGTACTTC	CASSQSTGVQETQYF